This T cell receptor (beta chain) comes out of a study of CD8+ T cells in alopecia areata. General study results and limits: Given one nonresponder, whether baseline CD8+ expansion relates to response remains uncertain.

Trimming took off 6 bases at V and 7 bases at J, with 9 bases between the two ends. The CDR3 has 12 amino acids. Germline V lookup: CDR1 MNHEY, CDR2 SMNVEV (reference sequence). Noted treatment: oral pan-JAK inhibitor, 5-10 mg twice daily. RNA extraction and reverse transcription yielded cDNA as sequencing template. TCRdb's copy holds only in-frame clones and misses some; the assay was immunoSEQ multiplex PCR. The repertoire has 100,000 or so clones, 50% to 60% of them found once; the top ten carry about 15%. About this clone: Its antigen is as yet unknown.

The sample consisted of CD8+ T cells sorted from blood, taken at approximately week 56, from a patient treated with tofacitinib. The TCR originated in a human donor with alopecia areata. The chain combines TRBV27 with TRBJ1-4; TRBD1 is a possible D gene (6 bases). The CDR3 nucleotides read TGTGCCAGCAGCACAGGGCTTGAAAAACTGTTTTTT. Its protein is CASSTGLEKLFF.